This TCR beta chain was captured in a study of human T cells and chemical hapten exposure. Study-level information: Sensitization used 2% DPC on around 2 cm by around 2 cm upper inner arm skin.

Germline assignment: CDR1 SGHNT and CDR2 YYREEE (reference sequence). The V and J ends lost 0 bases and 8 bases respectively, with 11 bases between them. This CDR3 has 13 residues. TCRdb fed the RACE reads into MiXCR, producing one record per CDR3 protein. Counted here are around 380,000 distinct CDR3 sequences, 4.8% occurring once; the ten biggest clones make up roughly 2.4%. Sample time point: patch test 1, 2 weeks after DPC sensitization. Treatment reported: therapeutic diphenylcyclopropenone sensitization with weekly scalp DPC. The drawing of blood occurred before each patch test was applied. This clonotype was recorded a few times.

The TCR originated in a woman between 45 and 60 years old with alopecia areata. Some clones in this sample may be carry-over from other donors' samples. The material sequenced was whole blood, taken in connection with sensitization to the hapten diphenylcyclopropenone (DPC). V usage is TRBV5-4 and J usage is TRBJ1-1; D ambiguous. The CDR3 DNA is TGTGCCAGCAGCTTGGCCGGGGTCGAAGAAGCTTTCTTT. It translates to CASSLAGVEEAFF.